A selection of T cell receptor beta chains follows, all from one sample in a study of T cell responses to AZD1222 COVID-19 vaccine. Assay used: immunoSEQ multiplex PCR; TCRdb lists only in-frame clones, some missing. The sample lists 65,000 to 80,000 clones, 90% occurring once. This material consisted of peripheral blood, taken on day 0 of AZD1222 vaccination. The receptors shown here come from an adult in good health. Both conserved end residues are part of each CDR3. Fields, in order: clone size, CDR3 length, J gene, D gene, V gene, CDR3 protein, CDR3 DNA. The D gene is left open where the match is weak. Clone size is not always given. Where it is, it says once, few, many or a class for expanded clones.

>.|13|TRBJ1-1|.|TRBV11-3
CASSLGLLGEAFF
TGTGCCAGCAGCTTAGGTTTGCTTGGTGAAGCTTTCTTT
>few|16|TRBJ1-1|.|TRBV11-3
CASSLDGGSASTEAFF
TGTGCCAGCAGCTTAGATGGAGGGTCGGCAAGCACTGAAGCTTTCTTT
>.|15|TRBJ1-5|.|TRBV3-1/TRBV3-2
CASSQDVTSNQPQHF
TGTGCCAGCAGCCAAGATGTTACCAGCAATCAGCCCCAGCATTTT
>.|14|TRBJ1-4|.|TRBV27
CASRGGQANEKLFF
TGTGCCAGCAGGGGGGGGCAGGCGAATGAAAAACTGTTTTTT
>.|14|TRBJ2-5|.|TRBV6-5
CASSTQTDQETQYF
TGTGCCAGCAGTACACAGACAGACCAAGAGACCCAGTACTTC
>once|13|TRBJ1-1|.|TRBV27
CASSLAADTEAFF
TGTGCCAGCAGTTTAGCGGCAGACACTGAAGCTTTCTTT
>.|16|TRBJ2-7|.|TRBV12-2
CASRFYSGTLGYEQYF
TGTGCAAGTCGCTTTTACTCCGGGACCCTGGGCTACGAGCAGTACTTC
>.|16|TRBJ1-2|.|TRBV18
CASSSPQYLADYGYTF
TGTGCCAGCTCATCTCCCCAGTATTTGGCCGACTATGGCTACACCTTC
>.|15|TRBJ2-5|TRBD2|TRBV6-2/TRBV6-3
CASSSAGEDQETQYF
TGTGCCAGCAGTTCAGCGGGAGAAGACCAAGAGACCCAGTACTTC
>.|13|TRBJ1-2|.|TRBV6-5
CASSRRGEEGYTF
TGTGCCAGCAGTCGCCGAGGGGAGGAGGGCTACACCTTC